The rows below give T cell receptor beta chains drawn from one sample of a study of T cell changes during pregnancy in multiple sclerosis. Clones were read by immunoSEQ multiplex PCR, and TCRdb kept only the in-frame ones, dropping some. The sample has approximately 99,000 clones; about 94% are singletons. The sequencing used peripheral blood, collected after pregnancy. The receptors derive from a female donor with multiple sclerosis, enrolled in a pregnancy study. Both conserved end residues are part of each CDR3. The D gene is left open where the match is weak. Some rows have no size entry. The others give once, few or many, or a class for an expanded clone.

v_call: TRBV30
j_call: TRBJ2-1
d_call: TRBD2
cdr3_length: 15
clone_size: -
cdr3_nt: TGTGCCTGGAGTGTGTCTTTAGGACTAGAAAATGAGCAGTTCTTC
cdr3_aa: CAWSVSLGLENEQFF

v_call: TRBV9
j_call: TRBJ2-3
d_call: TRBD2
cdr3_length: 17
clone_size: -
cdr3_nt: TGTGCCAGCGGTCGGAGTCCTGCGGGAGAAAGCACAGATACGCAGTATTTT
cdr3_aa: CASGRSPAGESTDTQYF

v_call: TRBV2
j_call: TRBJ2-2
d_call: -
cdr3_length: 15
clone_size: -
cdr3_nt: TGTGCCGTTCGGGTAGGATCGTCGGCCACCGGGGAGCTGTTTTTT
cdr3_aa: CAVRVGSSATGELFF

v_call: TRBV19
j_call: TRBJ2-1
d_call: -
cdr3_length: 13
clone_size: -
cdr3_nt: TGTGCCAGTAGTGTTAACTGGGCTTCTGAGCAGTTCTTC
cdr3_aa: CASSVNWASEQFF

v_call: TRBV13
j_call: TRBJ2-7
d_call: TRBD2
cdr3_length: 15
clone_size: -
cdr3_nt: TGTGCCAGCAGCCCCCGGGAGGAAAGCTCCTACGAGCAGTACTTC
cdr3_aa: CASSPREESSYEQYF

v_call: TRBV6-1
j_call: TRBJ2-7
d_call: -
cdr3_length: 15
clone_size: -
cdr3_nt: TGTGCCAGCAGTGAAGCACGTCAGAACCCCTACGAGCAGTACTTC
cdr3_aa: CASSEARQNPYEQYF

v_call: TRBV10-3
j_call: TRBJ2-3
d_call: TRBD2
cdr3_length: 15
clone_size: -
cdr3_nt: TGTGCCATCAGACCACTAGCGGGAGCTGAAGATACGCAGTATTTT
cdr3_aa: CAIRPLAGAEDTQYF

v_call: TRBV9
j_call: TRBJ2-1
d_call: TRBD2
cdr3_length: 15
clone_size: -
cdr3_nt: TGTGCCAGCAGCGTAGGGACTAGCGGCTACAATGAGCAGTTCTTC
cdr3_aa: CASSVGTSGYNEQFF

v_call: TRBV15
j_call: TRBJ2-3
d_call: TRBD2
cdr3_length: 16
clone_size: -
cdr3_nt: TGTGCCACCAGCAGTTTCCTAGCGGGGCCGACCCATACGCAGTATTTT
cdr3_aa: CATSSFLAGPTHTQYF

v_call: TRBV19
j_call: TRBJ2-7
d_call: -
cdr3_length: 13
clone_size: -
cdr3_nt: TGTGCCAGTAGTTCAGGGGTGGGGAACGAGCAGTACTTC
cdr3_aa: CASSSGVGNEQYF

v_call: TRBV7-9
j_call: TRBJ2-3
d_call: TRBD2
cdr3_length: 17
clone_size: -
cdr3_nt: TGTGCCAGCAGCCCTTGGACTAGCGGGGGGAGCACAGATACGCAGTATTTT
cdr3_aa: CASSPWTSGGSTDTQYF

v_call: TRBV6-5
j_call: TRBJ2-7
d_call: TRBD1
cdr3_length: 14
clone_size: -
cdr3_nt: TGTGCCACCCTGAACACAGGGGGCTCCTACGAGCAGTACTTC
cdr3_aa: CATLNTGGSYEQYF

v_call: TRBV6-1
j_call: TRBJ2-5
d_call: TRBD2
cdr3_length: 16
clone_size: -
cdr3_nt: TGTGCCAGCAGTGCAGGCTACCAGCGGGAGGGGGAGACCCAGTACTTC
cdr3_aa: CASSAGYQREGETQYF

v_call: TRBV9
j_call: TRBJ2-1
d_call: TRBD2
cdr3_length: 15
clone_size: -
cdr3_nt: TGTGCCAGCAGCGTATCCGCTAGCGGTTACAATGAGCAGTTCTTC
cdr3_aa: CASSVSASGYNEQFF

v_call: TRBV25-1
j_call: TRBJ2-1
d_call: TRBD2
cdr3_length: 12
clone_size: -
cdr3_nt: TGTGCCAGCAGTGAAGGGGGGGACGAGCAGTTCTTC
cdr3_aa: CASSEGGDEQFF

v_call: TRBV15
j_call: TRBJ2-1
d_call: TRBD2
cdr3_length: 14
clone_size: -
cdr3_nt: TGTGCCACCAGCAGAGATCGGTCAGCGGGAGGTCCTTTCTTC
cdr3_aa: CATSRDRSAGGPFF

v_call: TRBV7-2
j_call: TRBJ2-3
d_call: -
cdr3_length: 14
clone_size: -
cdr3_nt: TGTGCCAGCAGCTATGCTGCGGGCACAGATACGCAGTATTTT
cdr3_aa: CASSYAAGTDTQYF

v_call: TRBV6-5
j_call: TRBJ1-2
d_call: -
cdr3_length: 15
clone_size: few
cdr3_nt: TGTGCCAGCAGTTACGCGGAAGGTCCTTCCTATGGCTACACCTTC
cdr3_aa: CASSYAEGPSYGYTF

v_call: TRBV6-5
j_call: TRBJ2-3
d_call: TRBD1
cdr3_length: 12
clone_size: -
cdr3_nt: TGTGCCAGCAGTCGTAACCACTTTACAGGGGAATTT
cdr3_aa: CASSRNHFTGEF

v_call: TRBV18
j_call: TRBJ1-4
d_call: -
cdr3_length: 14
clone_size: -
cdr3_nt: TGTGCCAGCTCACCCCAGGGGATGGGGGAAAAACTGTTTTTT
cdr3_aa: CASSPQGMGEKLFF

v_call: TRBV9
j_call: TRBJ2-3
d_call: -
cdr3_length: 16
clone_size: -
cdr3_nt: TGTGCCAGCAGCGTAGTAAGGGGCCCCGGCACAGATACGCAGTATTTT
cdr3_aa: CASSVVRGPGTDTQYF

v_call: TRBV6-1
j_call: TRBJ2-7
d_call: TRBD2
cdr3_length: 16
clone_size: -
cdr3_nt: TGTGCCAGCAGTGACTTTCTAGAAGCGGGGAACCACGAGCAGTACTTC
cdr3_aa: CASSDFLEAGNHEQYF

v_call: TRBV5-6
j_call: TRBJ2-3
d_call: TRBD2
cdr3_length: 16
clone_size: -
cdr3_nt: TGTGCCAGCAGCTTGGGAGCGGGAGACCTCACAGATACGCAGTATTTT
cdr3_aa: CASSLGAGDLTDTQYF

v_call: TRBV4-1
j_call: TRBJ1-2
d_call: -
cdr3_length: 16
clone_size: -
cdr3_nt: TGCGCCAGCAGCCAAGTTTTCCAGGCAACTAACTATGGCTACACCTTC
cdr3_aa: CASSQVFQATNYGYTF

v_call: TRBV5-6
j_call: TRBJ2-4
d_call: TRBD1
cdr3_length: 16
clone_size: -
cdr3_nt: TGTGCCAGCAGCTCCCGGGACAGGGTAGCCAAAAACATTCAGTACTTC
cdr3_aa: CASSSRDRVAKNIQYF

v_call: TRBV30
j_call: TRBJ2-2
d_call: TRBD2
cdr3_length: 15
clone_size: -
cdr3_nt: TGTGCCTTTCTCCCGAGACTAGCGGGAAAAGGGGAGCTGTTTTTT
cdr3_aa: CAFLPRLAGKGELFF

v_call: TRBV4-3
j_call: TRBJ2-1
d_call: TRBD2
cdr3_length: 13
clone_size: -
cdr3_nt: TGCGCCAGCCGGACTAGCGGAGACAATGAGCAGTTCTTC
cdr3_aa: CASRTSGDNEQFF

v_call: TRBV5-1
j_call: TRBJ2-1
d_call: -
cdr3_length: 15
clone_size: -
cdr3_nt: TGCGCCAGCAGTCCTAATCAACAGGGTGGCAATGAGCAGTTCTTC
cdr3_aa: CASSPNQQGGNEQFF

v_call: TRBV13
j_call: TRBJ2-2
d_call: -
cdr3_length: 16
clone_size: -
cdr3_nt: TGTGCCAGTAGCCCTTTCGGACAGCAGTGGACCGGGGAGCTGTTTTTT
cdr3_aa: CASSPFGQQWTGELFF

v_call: TRBV7-2
j_call: TRBJ2-7
d_call: TRBD2
cdr3_length: 15
clone_size: -
cdr3_nt: TGTGCCAGCAGCCTGCAGAGCGGGGGATCCTACGAGCAGTACTTC
cdr3_aa: CASSLQSGGSYEQYF

v_call: TRBV7-6
j_call: TRBJ1-3
d_call: -
cdr3_length: 13
clone_size: once
cdr3_nt: TGTGCCAGCAGCTACAGGAGCGGAAACACCATATATTTT
cdr3_aa: CASSYRSGNTIYF

v_call: TRBV7-9
j_call: TRBJ1-3
d_call: -
cdr3_length: 15
clone_size: -
cdr3_nt: TGTGCCAGCAGCTTTGCAGAAGTTTTGGGAAACACCATATATTTT
cdr3_aa: CASSFAEVLGNTIYF

v_call: TRBV9
j_call: TRBJ1-1
d_call: TRBD1
cdr3_length: 15
clone_size: -
cdr3_nt: TGTGCCAGCAGCATTGCCGGGACAGCGAACACTGAAGCTTTCTTT
cdr3_aa: CASSIAGTANTEAFF

v_call: TRBV5-6
j_call: TRBJ1-1
d_call: -
cdr3_length: 13
clone_size: -
cdr3_nt: TGTGCCAGCAGCTTGGCCCTGAGCACTGAAGCTTTCTTT
cdr3_aa: CASSLALSTEAFF

v_call: TRBV29-1
j_call: TRBJ2-7
d_call: TRBD1
cdr3_length: 14
clone_size: -
cdr3_nt: TGCAGCGTTTTGCCCGACAGGGGAGGCTACGAGCAGTACTTC
cdr3_aa: CSVLPDRGGYEQYF

v_call: TRBV7-9
j_call: TRBJ2-5
d_call: -
cdr3_length: 16
clone_size: -
cdr3_nt: TGTGCCAGCAGCGGACCCACTAGGGGGAGTACAGAGACCCAGTACTTC
cdr3_aa: CASSGPTRGSTETQYF

v_call: TRBV29-1
j_call: TRBJ2-5
d_call: TRBD1
cdr3_length: 13
clone_size: -
cdr3_nt: TGCAGCGTCCCAGGGGGCTTGAGGGAGACCCAGTACTTC
cdr3_aa: CSVPGGLRETQYF

v_call: TRBV29-1
j_call: TRBJ2-5
d_call: TRBD1
cdr3_length: 14
clone_size: -
cdr3_nt: TGCAGCGTTGAAATTTGGGACAGACAAGAGACCCAGTACTTC
cdr3_aa: CSVEIWDRQETQYF

v_call: TRBV27
j_call: TRBJ2-5
d_call: -
cdr3_length: 18
clone_size: -
cdr3_nt: TGTGCCAGCAGCCCGGAGCGGGCCAGCAAAGGCTCTCAAGAGACCCAGTACTTC
cdr3_aa: CASSPERASKGSQETQYF

v_call: TRBV2
j_call: TRBJ2-7
d_call: -
cdr3_length: 14
clone_size: -
cdr3_nt: TGTGCCAGAAGGGGAACAGGGATTGGATACGAGCAGTACTTC
cdr3_aa: CARRGTGIGYEQYF

v_call: TRBV18
j_call: TRBJ2-7
d_call: TRBD2
cdr3_length: 14
clone_size: -
cdr3_nt: TGTGCCAGCTCACCGGACGCGGGAGGGTACGAGCAGTACTTC
cdr3_aa: CASSPDAGGYEQYF

v_call: TRBV19
j_call: TRBJ2-1
d_call: TRBD2
cdr3_length: 14
clone_size: -
cdr3_nt: TGTGCCAGTAGCCGCGGGAGGGGTCTGAATGAGCAGTTCTTC
cdr3_aa: CASSRGRGLNEQFF

v_call: TRBV6-1
j_call: TRBJ2-1
d_call: TRBD2
cdr3_length: 15
clone_size: -
cdr3_nt: TGTGCCAGCAGTGAACTAGCGGGAACTATAAATGAGCAGTTCTTC
cdr3_aa: CASSELAGTINEQFF

v_call: TRBV18
j_call: TRBJ2-1
d_call: -
cdr3_length: 14
clone_size: -
cdr3_nt: TGTGCCAGCTCACCAGGCGGAGGCTACAATGAGCAGTTCTTC
cdr3_aa: CASSPGGGYNEQFF

v_call: TRBV5-1
j_call: TRBJ2-1
d_call: TRBD1
cdr3_length: 18
clone_size: -
cdr3_nt: TGCGCCAGCAGCTTGGGGGGACAGGGGGCAAGGTCCTACAATGAGCAGTTCTTC
cdr3_aa: CASSLGGQGARSYNEQFF

v_call: TRBV10-1
j_call: TRBJ1-2
d_call: TRBD1
cdr3_length: 15
clone_size: -
cdr3_nt: TGCGCCAGCAGTGAGGTGGCAGGGGGTAACTATGGCTACACCTTC
cdr3_aa: CASSEVAGGNYGYTF

v_call: TRBV9
j_call: TRBJ1-2
d_call: -
cdr3_length: 15
clone_size: -
cdr3_nt: TGTGCCAGCAGCCCCTCAGGGAAGATTCACTATGGCTACACCTTC
cdr3_aa: CASSPSGKIHYGYTF

v_call: TRBV9
j_call: TRBJ2-3
d_call: -
cdr3_length: 14
clone_size: once
cdr3_nt: TGTGCCAGCAGCGTGGCAGGCCACACAGATACGCAGTATTTT
cdr3_aa: CASSVAGHTDTQYF

v_call: TRBV6-1
j_call: TRBJ2-3
d_call: -
cdr3_length: 16
clone_size: -
cdr3_nt: TGTGCCAGCAGTGAAGGGCTCACAGGGAGCACAGATACGCAGTATTTT
cdr3_aa: CASSEGLTGSTDTQYF

v_call: TRBV5-8
j_call: TRBJ2-5
d_call: TRBD2
cdr3_length: 18
clone_size: -
cdr3_nt: TGTGCCAGCAGCTTCGGCCTTAGGGGGCGGGAGGGCCGAGAGACCCAGTACTTC
cdr3_aa: CASSFGLRGREGRETQYF

v_call: TRBV7-9
j_call: TRBJ2-5
d_call: -
cdr3_length: 13
clone_size: -
cdr3_nt: TGTGCCAGCAGCTACGCGGCCCAGGAGACCCAGTACTTC
cdr3_aa: CASSYAAQETQYF

v_call: TRBV11-2
j_call: TRBJ2-2
d_call: -
cdr3_length: 13
clone_size: -
cdr3_nt: TGTGCCAGCAGCTTAGGGTTCGCGATGGAGCTGTTTTTT
cdr3_aa: CASSLGFAMELFF

v_call: TRBV5-6
j_call: TRBJ2-1
d_call: TRBD2
cdr3_length: 11
clone_size: -
cdr3_nt: TGTGCCAGCAGCTCCCCGCGGGAGGAGTTCTTC
cdr3_aa: CASSSPREEFF

v_call: TRBV2
j_call: TRBJ1-4
d_call: -
cdr3_length: 16
clone_size: -
cdr3_nt: TGTGCCAGCAGTGAAGATAAGATCGGAACTAATGAAAAACTGTTTTTT
cdr3_aa: CASSEDKIGTNEKLFF

v_call: TRBV6-1
j_call: TRBJ2-5
d_call: TRBD1
cdr3_length: 14
clone_size: -
cdr3_nt: TGTGCCAGCAGCCAAGGACAGGGGGGAGAGACCCAGTACTTC
cdr3_aa: CASSQGQGGETQYF

v_call: TRBV28
j_call: TRBJ1-2
d_call: TRBD1
cdr3_length: 15
clone_size: -
cdr3_nt: TGTGCCAGCTCCGGTGGGACAGTGACTAACTATGGCTACACCTTC
cdr3_aa: CASSGGTVTNYGYTF

v_call: TRBV29-1
j_call: TRBJ1-5
d_call: -
cdr3_length: 12
clone_size: -
cdr3_nt: TGCAGCGTTCTAGCCGTGGGACAGCCCCAGCATTTT
cdr3_aa: CSVLAVGQPQHF